These 9 T cell receptor beta chains came from one sample sequenced in a study of shared clonotypes between healthy human individuals (TCRdb year 2020). CD8 naive samples were obtained by positive selection for CCR7 among CD45RO-negative cells, yielding a CD45RA+CCR7+ population from which TemRA cells were excluded. To prepare the library, the immunoSEQ multiplex PCR assay was applied. TCRdb provides this immuneACCESS table in a form limited to in-frame rearrangements. Some clones are lacking; in checked studies, under half of them reflect an unresolved V gene, and why the rest are absent is not known. The sample table lists some 2 million clones, less than 95% of them with a count of one. The ten largest clones represent 1.2% of the sample. Sequencing was done on a sample of naive CD8+ T cells sorted from blood. Per the publication, the cell subset or site label means: CD45RA+CCR7+. All receptors derive from a man younger than 30 in good health.

This sequence joins TRBV19 and TRBJ1-1; D unresolved. The germline V gene encodes CDR1 LNHDA and CDR2 SQIVND (reference sequence). V lost 0 bases and J 0 bases, leaving 8 bases between the germline ends. The length of the CDR3 is 15 residues. The CDR3 region is CASSIDGVMNTEAFF. Here the CDR3 DNA reads TGTGCCAGTAGTATAGATGGGGTTATGAACACTGAAGCTTTCTTT.

Only one count was recorded for this clone. The chain carries TRBV27 and TRBJ1-3, with D perhaps matching TRBD1 (5 bases). Germline assignment: CDR1 MNHEY and CDR2 SMNVEV (reference sequence). The CDR3 extends over 15 amino acids. V was pared by 5 bases and J by 2 bases, with 13 bases between. The CDR3, as DNA: TGTGCCAGCAGTGTCTCCGGGACGCCTGGAAACACCATATATTTT. Protein sequence: CASSVSGTPGNTIYF.

The V call is TRBV9, the J call TRBJ1-4, with TRBD1 matching 7 bases. Germline assignment: CDR1 SGDLS and CDR2 YYNGEE. V trimming: 3 bases; J trimming: 3 bases; junction bases outside the gene matches: 5. The CDR3 has 15 amino acids. DNA of the CDR3: TGTGCCAGCAGCGACCCGGGACAGTCTAATGAAAAACTGTTTTTT. Translation gives CASSDPGQSNEKLFF.

The rearrangement uses TRBV4-3 and TRBJ2-7, with a possible D match to TRBD2 (6 bases). The V end was cut by 0 bases, the J end by 1 base, with 10 bases between. The CDR3 runs 15 residues. Germline CDR1 and CDR2: LGHNA and YSLEER. The CDR3 protein is CASSQDSSESYEQYF. CDR3 nucleotide sequence: TGCGCCAGCAGCCAAGATTCTAGCGAGTCCTACGAGCAGTACTTC.

V gene TRBV7-8 combines with J gene TRBJ2-7; D is ambiguous. The ends were cut back, 1 base at V and 0 bases at J, with 10 bases in the middle. CDR3 size: 15 residues. Germline V gives CDR1 SGHVS, CDR2 FQNEAQ. Written as DNA, the CDR3 is TGTGCCAGCAGCTTAGGGCGGAGTCTCTCCTACGAGCAGTACTTC. As protein: CASSLGRSLSYEQYF. Filled out from reference TRBV7-8 and TRBJ2-7, the complete variable domain reads GAGVSQSPRYKVAKRGQDVALRCDPISGHVSLFWYQQALGQGPEFLTYFQNEAQLDKSGLPSDRFFAERPEGSVSTLKIQRTQQEDSAVYLCASSLGRSLSYEQYFGPGTRLTVT.

The rearrangement links TRBV9 to TRBJ2-1; 10 nucleotides match TRBD1. V gave up 3 bases and J gave up 9 bases; unmatched junction bases: 9. In germline, CDR1 is SGDLS, CDR2 YYNGEE. This CDR3 contains 15 residues. CDR3 sequence: CASSGQGTGAGEQFF. CDR3 coding DNA: TGTGCCAGCAGCGGACAAGGGACAGGGGCGGGTGAGCAGTTCTTC.

The chain couples TRBV13 to TRBJ1-1; a weak D match, TRBD1 (6 bases). Germline V gives CDR1 PRHDT, CDR2 FYEKMQ (reference sequence). There are 15 residues in the CDR3. V lost 5 bases and J lost 1, with 14 bases in between. CDR3 sequence: CASSRPGEGNTEAFF. The CDR3 DNA reads TGTGCCAGCAGCCGCCCAGGGGAGGGGAACACTGAAGCTTTCTTT.

This sequence joins TRBV5-4 and TRBJ2-7; 8 bases agree with TRBD1. The CDR3 totals 14 residues. Per the germline V gene, CDR1 is SGHNT and CDR2 is YYREEE (reference sequence). Trimming took 1 base from V and 4 from J; bases not matched to a gene: 4. The CDR3 nucleotides read TGTGCCAGCAGCTTGAGACAGGGGAGGTACGAGCAGTACTTC. Translation gives CASSLRQGRYEQYF.

This chain joins TRBV11-2 and TRBJ2-3; tentatively, D is TRBD1 (5 bases). The germline V gene encodes CDR1 SGHAT and CDR2 FQNNGV. The CDR3 runs 14 residues. Trimming removed 6 bases from V and 5 bases from J, with 15 bases in between. The CDR3 spells CASRLRGDRDTQYF. CDR3 sequence (DNA): TGTGCCAGCAGACTAAGGGGTGATCGAGATACGCAGTATTTT.